Listed below are T cell receptor beta chains from one sample, sequenced in a study of shared clonotypes between healthy human individuals. The method was immunoSEQ multiplex PCR; TCRdb's version includes in-frame clones alone and lacks a portion of them. The repertoire consists of fewer than 700,000 clones, with about 80% occurring once and the leading ten covering around 12%. Material for sequencing was PBMCs. The receptors here all came from a middle-aged woman in good health. Some clones in this sample may be carry-over from other donors' samples. Both conserved end residues are trimmed from each CDR3. A D gene is named only where the DNA matches it firmly. Only some rows state a clone size, as once, few, many or a class for expanded clones.

NA | NA | TRBJ2-1 | TRBV6-1 | ASSESFPSSYNEQF
NA | NA | TRBJ2-1 | TRBV30 | AWSPQAGSYNEQF
NA | TRBD2 | TRBJ2-1 | TRBV4-1 | ASSKVSEAGGSYNEQF
NA | NA | TRBJ2-1 | TRBV7-2 | ASSPSGNNNEQF
NA | NA | TRBJ2-7 | TRBV5-1 | ASSTAGLGGDEQY
NA | TRBD1 | TRBJ2-2 | TRBV28 | ASRGQENTGELF
few | NA | TRBJ2-1 | TRBV5-5 | ASSDDGALLNFPYNEQF
NA | NA | TRBJ2-2 | TRBV2 | ASLRDGSGGELF
NA | TRBD2 | TRBJ2-1 | TRBV29-1 | SARGGLAGGDQF
NA | TRBD2 | TRBJ2-3 | TRBV7-3 | ASSIGTSGSRLTDTQY
NA | NA | TRBJ2-7 | TRBV28 | ASSLGNYEQY
NA | NA | TRBJ2-7 | TRBV6-7 | ASKWVRGTGTAAYEQY
NA | NA | TRBJ2-1 | TRBV6-1 | ATWPRTFYNEQF
NA | NA | TRBJ2-5 | TRBV19 | ASSIGVGETQY
NA | TRBD1 | TRBJ2-2 | TRBV7-3 | ASSSGTGAWTGELF
NA | NA | TRBJ1-1 | TRBV15 | ATSRTANTEAF
NA | NA | TRBJ2-2 | TRBV5-4 | ASSWGRGELF
NA | NA | TRBJ1-5 | TRBV28 | ASSGTWGNNQPQH
NA | TRBD1 | TRBJ1-6 | TRBV30 | ACRDRVMAPLH
NA | TRBD2 | TRBJ2-1 | TRBV10-3 | AISEPGLASYEQF
once | TRBD1 | TRBJ2-1 | TRBV18 | ASSPRQGEIEQF